Each of the 9 T cell receptor beta chains below was sequenced from the same sample in a study of CD8 T cells in ankylosing spondylitis. TCRdb redid the calling of the 5' RACE reads with MiXCR, one entry per CDR3 protein. The table lists 150,000 or so distinct CDR3 sequences, roughly 10% of them singletons. What was sequenced was blood, either unsorted or a sorted T cell fraction (not recorded which). The source of these receptors is a female donor with ankylosing spondylitis or in good health (not recorded which).

The J gene is TRBJ2-7, the V gene TRBV4-1; 15 bases map to TRBD2. The CDR3 extends over 18 amino acids. The J segment lost 4 bases and the V segment lost 1 base, leaving 8 bases of the junction unmatched. Germline CDR1 reads MGHRA; CDR2 reads YSYEKL. CDR3 protein: CASSQGGLAGGALYEQYF. For the CDR3, the DNA is TGCGCCAGCAGCCAAGGAGGACTAGCGGGAGGGGCCCTTTACGAGCAGTACTTC.

This clonotype appeared a few times. The J gene is TRBJ2-7, the V gene TRBV6-2 or TRBV6-3; 8 bases line up with TRBD2. The CDR3 is made up of 16 amino acids. CDR1 and CDR2 (germline): MNHEY, SVGEGT. Losses at the gene ends were 5 bases for V and 0 bases for J; bases not matched to a gene: 9. The CDR3 loop reads CASSAPLADNSYEQYF. The CDR3 nucleotides are TGTGCCAGCAGTGCCCCACTAGCGGACAACTCCTACGAGCAGTACTTC.

The genes are TRBV3-1 and TRBJ2-2; D not resolved. V lost 0 bases, J lost 3 bases, and 2 bases lay in between. Germline V gives CDR1 LGHDT, CDR2 YNNKEL (reference sequence). The CDR3 loop spans 13 amino acids. CDR3 protein: CASSQDHTGELFF. The CDR3 DNA reads as TGTGCCAGCAGCCAAGATCACACCGGGGAGCTGTTTTTT.

The rearrangement joins TRBV29-1 to TRBJ2-7; no firm D call. The germline CDR1 and CDR2 sequences are SQVTM and ANQGSEA. This CDR3 has 14 residues. V was shortened by 7 bases and J by 1 base, with 17 bases between the two germline ends. The CDR3 DNA sequence: TGCAGCGCCCTCCGGACCGAAGGGTCCTACGAGCAGTACTTC. This gives the protein CSALRTEGSYEQYF.

The chain carries TRBV12-3 or TRBV12-4 and TRBJ2-1, with 11 bases matching TRBD2. The CDR3 has 21 residues. Trimming at V came to 3 bases and at J to 0 bases, leaving 16 bases not matched to a gene. CDR3 sequence reads: CASSLRNLLAGGPGSYNEQFF. The CDR3, as DNA: TGTGCCAGCAGTTTGCGGAACTTGCTAGCGGGAGGTCCTGGCTCCTACAATGAGCAGTTCTTC.

V is TRBV4-3 and J is TRBJ1-1, with D tentatively TRBD1 (6 bases). Germline lookup yields CDR1 LGHNA and CDR2 YSLEER. The ends were cut back, 6 bases at V and 0 bases at J, with 17 bases in the middle. The CDR3 is made up of 16 amino acids. The CDR3 DNA sequence: TGCGCCAGCAGAGAGTCACAGGGACTCATGAACACTGAAGCTTTCTTT. Translating it yields CASRESQGLMNTEAFF.

This chain joins TRBV27 and TRBJ2-1; 14 bases align to TRBD2. This CDR3 has 18 residues. Germline values: CDR1 MNHEY, CDR2 SMNVEV (reference sequence). Unmatched junction bases numbered 10, after V lost 4 bases and J lost 5 bases. As DNA, the CDR3 is TGTGCCAGCAGTTCACTTTCACCGGGACTAGCGGGGGACAATGAGCAGTTCTTC. Translated, it gives CASSSLSPGLAGDNEQFF.

The sample holds a few counts of this clonotype. The chain links TRBV11-2 to TRBJ2-1; 14 bases match TRBD2. The CDR3 totals 17 residues. CDR1 and CDR2 (germline): SGHAT, FQNNGV. With 7 bases clipped from V and 2 bases from J, the junction kept 7 bases outside the gene matches. CDR3 amino acids: CASNSRLAGGPYNEQFF. CDR3 nucleotides: TGTGCCAGCAACTCCCGACTAGCGGGAGGGCCCTACAATGAGCAGTTCTTC.

Points on this clonotype: The junction departs from the called germline gene at one end, perhaps through a read error. V is TRBV5-5 and J is TRBJ1-1, with D uncertain. This CDR3 has 13 amino acids. Germline values: CDR1 SGHKS, CDR2 YYEKEE (reference sequence). This CDR3 is CAISPAANTEAFF. The CDR3 nucleotides read TGTGCCATCAGCCCTGCGGCGAACACTGAAGCTTTCTTT.